A selection of T cell receptor beta chains follows, all from one sample in a study of T-cell memory formation after mild COVID-19. MiXCR, run by TCRdb on the 5' RACE reads, gives a single entry per CDR3 protein. The sample contains approximately 400,000 distinct CDR3 sequences, 15% to 20% of which appear only once. Sequenced material: PBMCs or a T cell subset sorted from them (not recorded which). These receptors all stem from a man between 18 and 29 years old who had mild COVID-19 (a few samples of this study predate the infection). Cell type and time point are not known. The CDR3 runs from the conserved cysteine through the conserved F or W. Each record gives: V gene, clone size, D gene, J gene, CDR3 DNA, CDR3 protein. The D gene is left open where the match is weak. Clone size is shown for a subset of rows, as once, few, many or a class of expanded clone.

>TRBV7-9|.|TRBD1|TRBJ2-7
TGTGCCAGCAGCTTACAGGGGGCTCGATACGAGCAGTACTTC
CASSLQGARYEQYF
>TRBV20-1|.|.|TRBJ2-3
TGCAGTGCTAGTCTCCAAGATACGCAGTATTTT
CSASLQDTQYF
>TRBV3-1|few|.|TRBJ2-7
TGTGCCAGCAGCGACCTGACAGACTCCTACGAGCAGTACTTC
CASSDLTDSYEQYF
>TRBV7-2|.|TRBD2|TRBJ2-5
TGTGCCAGCAGCTTAGAGGGGACTAGCGGGCAAGAGACCCAGTACTTC
CASSLEGTSGQETQYF
>TRBV12-3/TRBV12-4|.|TRBD1|TRBJ1-1
TGTGCCAGCAGGAGAAGGGACAGTATGAACACTGAAGCTTTCTTT
CASRRRDSMNTEAFF
>TRBV10-2|few|TRBD1|TRBJ1-5
TGCGCCAGCAGAGGGACAGATTATAGCAATCAGCCCCAGCATTTT
CASRGTDYSNQPQHF
>TRBV6-5|.|.|TRBJ1-2
TGTGCCAGCAGAGACGAAGCGGGTAGGGGTAGCTATGGCTACACCTTC
CASRDEAGRGSYGYTF
>TRBV30|few|TRBD2|TRBJ2-5
TGTGCCTGGAGTAGCGCCGGGACTAGCCAGGAGACCCAGTACTTC
CAWSSAGTSQETQYF
>TRBV3-1|few|.|TRBJ2-3
TGTGCCAGCAGCCAAGATACCACTGACTCCGCGGCGCAGTATTTT
CASSQDTTDSAAQYF
>TRBV7-2|.|.|TRBJ1-4
TGTGCCAGCAGCTTAAAAGTCGCCGGGAGTGAAAAACTGTTTTTT
CASSLKVAGSEKLFF
>TRBV30|.|TRBD1|TRBJ2-4
TGTGCCTGGACCCCCGGACAGGGGTTGTACATTCAGTACTTC
CAWTPGQGLYIQYF
>TRBV13|.|.|TRBJ1-2
TGTGCCAGCAGCTTAGAGGAGTACTATGGCTACACCTTC
CASSLEEYYGYTF
>TRBV7-9|few|.|TRBJ1-3
TGTGCCAGCAGGATACGGGGTGGTGCTGGAAACACCATATATTTT
CASRIRGGAGNTIYF
>TRBV10-1|few|TRBD1|TRBJ2-2
TGCGCCAGCAGTGAGTCCGAGACAGGGTACACCGGGGAGCTGTTTTTT
CASSESETGYTGELFF
>TRBV29-1|.|.|TRBJ2-2
TGCAGCACCCAGGAAGGGATCCCCGGGGAGCTGTTTTTT
CSTQEGIPGELFF
>TRBV20-1|.|TRBD1|TRBJ2-5
TGCAGTGCGGGCAAACAGGGGAGAGAGACCCAGTACTTC
CSAGKQGRETQYF
>TRBV24-1|.|.|TRBJ1-4
TGTGCCACCAGTGACTCGGACAGCTTTAATGAAAAACTGTTTTTT
CATSDSDSFNEKLFF
>TRBV7-3|.|TRBD1|TRBJ2-3
TGTGCCAGCAGCTATGACAGGGCAGATACGCAGTATTTT
CASSYDRADTQYF
>TRBV20-1|.|TRBD2|TRBJ2-3
TGCAGTGCTAGAGCCCTCCTTAGCGGGCTGGATACGCAGTATTTT
CSARALLSGLDTQYF
>TRBV28|.|.|TRBJ2-3
TGTGCCAGCAGTTTTGGGGGGACCCTCGTGAATACGCAGTATTTT
CASSFGGTLVNTQYF
>TRBV5-6|.|.|TRBJ2-4
TGTGCCAGCAGCCCGCCGGTTACCAAAAACATTCAGTACTTC
CASSPPVTKNIQYF
>TRBV19|few|TRBD1|TRBJ1-1
TGTGCCAGTACGAGGGGGCTGGACACTGAAGCTTTCTTT
CASTRGLDTEAFF
>TRBV9|many|.|TRBJ2-3
TGTGCCAGCAGCCCCCAGCGGACCGCGCAGTATTTT
CASSPQRTAQYF
>TRBV12-3/TRBV12-4|few|.|TRBJ2-5
TGTGCCAGCAGTTCCGGGGCCTTAGCGGAGACCCAGTACTTC
CASSSGALAETQYF
>TRBV20-1|few|TRBD1|TRBJ2-1
TGCAGTGCTAACCTACCGGGACAGGGTATGGATGAGCAGTTCTTC
CSANLPGQGMDEQFF
>TRBV7-2|.|.|TRBJ2-5
TGTGCCAGCAGCTTAGCGGGTGGTAACCAAGAGACCCAGTACTTC
CASSLAGGNQETQYF
>TRBV4-1|few|.|TRBJ2-5
TGCGCCAGCAGCCTGACGGGGTGGAAAGAGACCCAGTACTTC
CASSLTGWKETQYF
>TRBV7-9|many|.|TRBJ2-7
TGTGCCAGCAGCTCCACCGGGACGAATCCCTACGAGCAGTACTTC
CASSSTGTNPYEQYF
>TRBV20-1|few|.|TRBJ1-1
TGCAGTGCTAGAGACTCCCAGACAGCGATGAACACTGAAGCTTTCTTT
CSARDSQTAMNTEAFF
>TRBV4-3|few|TRBD2|TRBJ2-7
TGCGCCAGCAGCCAGGGACTAGCGGGGTCCTACGAGCAGTACTTC
CASSQGLAGSYEQYF
>TRBV6-2/TRBV6-3|many|.|TRBJ2-3
TGTGCCAGCGGCTACGGCCAAACAAGCACAGATACGCAGTATTTT
CASGYGQTSTDTQYF
>TRBV6-5|.|.|TRBJ2-2
TGTGCCAGCAGTTACTTCCCGTACACCGGGGAGCTGTTTTTT
CASSYFPYTGELFF
>TRBV7-2|.|TRBD1|TRBJ1-2
TGTGCCAGCAGCACCCCCGGGACAGGGGCTAACTATGGCTACACCTTC
CASSTPGTGANYGYTF
>TRBV15|.|.|TRBJ2-1
TGTGCCACCAGCAGAGACCGCAGCTACAATGAGCAGTTCTTC
CATSRDRSYNEQFF
>TRBV10-3|.|.|TRBJ2-7
TGTGCCATCCGACAGACCTACGAGCAGTACTTC
CAIRQTYEQYF
>TRBV7-8|.|.|TRBJ2-4
TGTGCCAGCAGCGACAGGCGACTAGCTGCCAAAAACATTCAGTACTTC
CASSDRRLAAKNIQYF
>TRBV29-1|.|.|TRBJ1-2
TGCAGCGTGGGGGTTACCGGGGACTATGGCTACACCTTC
CSVGVTGDYGYTF
>TRBV12-3/TRBV12-4|medium-sized|TRBD2|TRBJ2-1
TGTGCCAGCAGTTTCCTCGCGGGGGGGCCTTACAATGAGCAGTTCTTC
CASSFLAGGPYNEQFF
>TRBV6-6|many|.|TRBJ1-1
TGTGCCAGCAGTCGGGAGACAGCGAAGAATGGGGCTGAAGCTTTCTTT
CASSRETAKNGAEAFF
>TRBV15|few|TRBD2|TRBJ2-3
TGTGCCACCAGCTCCGGGACTAGCGGTAGCACAGATACGCAGTATTTT
CATSSGTSGSTDTQYF
>TRBV25-1|few|.|TRBJ2-3
TGTGCCAGCAGTGAAGGGGGTACTAGCACAGATACGCAGTATTTT
CASSEGGTSTDTQYF
>TRBV5-1|few|TRBD1|TRBJ1-6
TGCGCCAGCTGTCCGGGAGACAGGGATAATTCACCCCTCCACTTT
CASCPGDRDNSPLHF
>TRBV27|few|.|TRBJ2-7
TGTGCCAGCAGTTTGGCCGGCTGGGGATACGAGCAGTACTTC
CASSLAGWGYEQYF
>TRBV12-3/TRBV12-4|.|.|TRBJ1-1
TGTGCCAGCAGTTCTACCGGGACACCAGCTTTCTTT
CASSSTGTPAFF
>TRBV7-2|few|.|TRBJ2-3
TGTGCCAGCAGCCCCAAGGGGAGCACAGATACGCAGTATTTT
CASSPKGSTDTQYF
>TRBV6-2/TRBV6-3|few|.|TRBJ1-6
TGTGCCAGCACGCGGGGCCTCGGCTCCTATAATTCACCCCTCCACTTT
CASTRGLGSYNSPLHF
>TRBV5-1|.|TRBD1|TRBJ2-3
TGCGCCAGCAGCTATGGTAGGGGACAGGGCGCTGATACGCAGTATTTT
CASSYGRGQGADTQYF
>TRBV6-2/TRBV6-3|few|.|TRBJ2-3
TGTGCCAGCACCCAGGGGAAGCGGGGAAAAATAGCAGATACGCAGTATTTT
CASTQGKRGKIADTQYF